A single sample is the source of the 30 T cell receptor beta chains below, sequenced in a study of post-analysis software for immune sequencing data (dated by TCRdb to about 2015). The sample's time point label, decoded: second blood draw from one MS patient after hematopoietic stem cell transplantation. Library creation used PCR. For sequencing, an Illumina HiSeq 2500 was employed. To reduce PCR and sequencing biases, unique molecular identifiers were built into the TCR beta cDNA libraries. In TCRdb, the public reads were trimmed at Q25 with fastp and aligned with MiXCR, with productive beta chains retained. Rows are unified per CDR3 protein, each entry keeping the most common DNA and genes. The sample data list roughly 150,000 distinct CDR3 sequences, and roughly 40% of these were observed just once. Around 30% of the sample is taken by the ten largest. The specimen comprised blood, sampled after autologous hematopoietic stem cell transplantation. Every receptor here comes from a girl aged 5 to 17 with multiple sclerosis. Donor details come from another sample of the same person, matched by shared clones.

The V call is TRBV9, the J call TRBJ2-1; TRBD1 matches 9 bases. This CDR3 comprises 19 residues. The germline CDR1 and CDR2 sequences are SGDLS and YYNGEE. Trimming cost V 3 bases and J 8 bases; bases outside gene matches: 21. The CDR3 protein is CASSAPQTGTGRGMDEQFF. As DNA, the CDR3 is TGTGCCAGCAGCGCACCCCAGACCGGGACAGGGCGTGGTATGGATGAGCAGTTCTTC. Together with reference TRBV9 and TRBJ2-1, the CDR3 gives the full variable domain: DSGVTQTPKHLITATGQRVTLRCSPRSGDLSVYWYQQSLDQGLQFLIQYYNGEERAKGNILERFSAQQFPDLHSELNLSSLELGDSALYFCASSAPQTGTGRGMDEQFFGPGTRLTVL.

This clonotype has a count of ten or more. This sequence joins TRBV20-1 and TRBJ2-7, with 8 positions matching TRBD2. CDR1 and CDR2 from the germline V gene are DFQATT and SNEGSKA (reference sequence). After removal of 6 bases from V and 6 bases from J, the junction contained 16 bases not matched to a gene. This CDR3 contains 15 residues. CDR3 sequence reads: CSAQTEAGASPEQYF. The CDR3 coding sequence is TGCAGTGCCCAGACCGAAGCGGGAGCTTCGCCCGAGCAGTACTTC.

This chain's CDR3 is CASSSLGTGQETQYF. The CDR3 DNA reads as TGTGCCAGCAGCTCACTAGGGACAGGGCAAGAGACCCAGTACTTC. The rearrangement joins TRBV7-6 to TRBJ2-5; TRBD1 matches at 9 bases. The CDR3 is 15 amino acids. V shed 4 bases and J 2 bases; nucleotides not matched to a gene: 5. Germline V CDR1 and CDR2: SGHVS, FNYEAQ.

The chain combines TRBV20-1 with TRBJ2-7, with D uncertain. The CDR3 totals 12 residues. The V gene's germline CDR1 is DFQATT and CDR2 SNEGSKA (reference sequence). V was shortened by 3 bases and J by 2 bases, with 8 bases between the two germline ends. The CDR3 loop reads CSASWQAYEQYF. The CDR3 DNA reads TGCAGTGCTAGTTGGCAGGCCTACGAGCAGTACTTC.

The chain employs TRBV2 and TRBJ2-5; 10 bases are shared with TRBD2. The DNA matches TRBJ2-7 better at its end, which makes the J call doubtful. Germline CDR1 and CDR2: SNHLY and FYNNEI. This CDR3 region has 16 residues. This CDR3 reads CASRSKREGPSYEQYF. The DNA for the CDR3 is TGTGCCAGCAGATCCAAGCGGGAGGGCCCGTCCTACGAGCAGTACTTC.

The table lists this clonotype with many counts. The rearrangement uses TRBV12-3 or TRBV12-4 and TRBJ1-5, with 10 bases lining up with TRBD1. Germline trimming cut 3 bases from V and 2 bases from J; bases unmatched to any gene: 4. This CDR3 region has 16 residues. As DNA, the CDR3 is TGTGCCAGCAGTTTGGGGGGACAGGGGCGCAATCAGCCCCAGCATTTT. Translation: CASSLGGQGRNQPQHF.

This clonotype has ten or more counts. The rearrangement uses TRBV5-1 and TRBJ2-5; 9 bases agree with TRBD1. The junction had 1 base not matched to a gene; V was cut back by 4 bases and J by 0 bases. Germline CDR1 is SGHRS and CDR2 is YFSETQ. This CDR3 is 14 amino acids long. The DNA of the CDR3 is TGCGCCAGCAGCAGGACAGGGGACCAAGAGACCCAGTACTTC. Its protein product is CASSRTGDQETQYF.

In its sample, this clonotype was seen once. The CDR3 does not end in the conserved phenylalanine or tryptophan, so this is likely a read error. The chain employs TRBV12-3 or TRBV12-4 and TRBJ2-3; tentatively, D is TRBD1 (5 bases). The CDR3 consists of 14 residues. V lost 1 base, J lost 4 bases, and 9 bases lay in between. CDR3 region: CASSLGQGADTQYS. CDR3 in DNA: TGTGCCAGCAGTTTAGGGCAGGGCGCAGATACGCAGTATTCT.

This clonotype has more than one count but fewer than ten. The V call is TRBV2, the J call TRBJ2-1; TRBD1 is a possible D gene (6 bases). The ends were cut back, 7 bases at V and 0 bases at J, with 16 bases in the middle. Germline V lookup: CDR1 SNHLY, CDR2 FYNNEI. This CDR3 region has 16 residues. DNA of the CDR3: TGTGCCAGCACAATACAACCAGGGGTCTCCTACAATGAGCAGTTCTTC. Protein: CASTIQPGVSYNEQFF.

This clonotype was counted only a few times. CDR3 sequence (DNA): TGTGCCAGCACCCGACTAGCGGGCTCCTACGAGCAGTACTTC. Protein sequence: CASTRLAGSYEQYF. The rearrangement links TRBV2 to TRBJ2-7, with TRBD2 matching over 10 bases. Germline V gene data show CDR1 as SNHLY and CDR2 as FYNNEI. V lost 7 bases to trimming and J lost 0 bases; unmatched junction nucleotides: 3. The CDR3 is 14 residues long.

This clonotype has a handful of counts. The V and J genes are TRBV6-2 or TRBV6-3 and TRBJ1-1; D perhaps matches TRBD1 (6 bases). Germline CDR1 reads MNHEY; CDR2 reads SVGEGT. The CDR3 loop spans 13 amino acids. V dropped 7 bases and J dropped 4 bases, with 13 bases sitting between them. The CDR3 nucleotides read TGTGCCAGCATCACTAACAGGGCCACTGAAGCTTTCTTT. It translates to CASITNRATEAFF.

The CDR3 sequence is CASRAGRALGSGSYEQYF. The DNA for the CDR3 is TGTGCCAGCAGAGCGGGAAGGGCCCTAGGTAGCGGGAGTTACGAGCAGTACTTC. The chain couples TRBV2 to TRBJ2-7; 9 positions agree with TRBD2. V lost 6 bases to trimming and J lost 4 bases; unmatched junction nucleotides: 19. The germline CDR1 and CDR2 sequences are SNHLY and FYNNEI. This CDR3 is built from 18 residues.

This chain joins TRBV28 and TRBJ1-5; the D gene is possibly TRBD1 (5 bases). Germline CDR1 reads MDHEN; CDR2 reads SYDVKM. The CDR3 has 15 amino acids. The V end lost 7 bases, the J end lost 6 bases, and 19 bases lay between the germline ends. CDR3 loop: CASNPWGPSSQPQHF. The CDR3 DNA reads TGTGCCAGCAACCCCTGGGGCCCTTCAAGTCAGCCCCAGCATTTT.

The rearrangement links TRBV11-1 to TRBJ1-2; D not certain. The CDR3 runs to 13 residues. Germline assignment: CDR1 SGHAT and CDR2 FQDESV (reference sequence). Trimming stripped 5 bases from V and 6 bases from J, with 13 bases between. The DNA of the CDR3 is TGTGCCAGCAGCCTCTGGAGCGCCGATGGCTACACCTTC. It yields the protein CASSLWSADGYTF.

CDR3 sequence (DNA): TGTGCCAGCAGCGCCTTACTAGCGGGATATGACAATGAGCAGTTCTTC. This sequence encodes CASSALLAGYDNEQFF. The rearrangement links TRBV7-2 to TRBJ2-1; the match to TRBD2 covers 10 bases. Germline-derived CDR1 and CDR2 are SGHTA and FQGNSA. The CDR3 covers 16 residues. V gave up 5 bases and J gave up 5 bases; unmatched junction bases: 9. Drawing the rest from reference TRBV7-2 and TRBJ2-1, the complete variable domain is GAGVSQSPSNKVTEKGKDVELRCDPISGHTALYWYRQSLGQGLEFLIYFQGNSAPDKSGLPSDRFSAERTGGSVSTLTIQRTQQEDSAVYLCASSALLAGYDNEQFFGPGTRLTVL.

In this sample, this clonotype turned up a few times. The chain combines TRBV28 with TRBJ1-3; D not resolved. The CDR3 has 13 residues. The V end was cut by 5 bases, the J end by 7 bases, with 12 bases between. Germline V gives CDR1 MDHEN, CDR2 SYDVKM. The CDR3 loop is CASSRNRRNTIYF. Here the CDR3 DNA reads TGTGCCAGCAGTCGGAACCGAAGGAACACCATATATTTT. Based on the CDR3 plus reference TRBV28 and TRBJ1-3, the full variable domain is DVKVTQSSRYLVKRTGEKVFLECVQDMDHENMFWYRQDPGLGLRLIYFSYDVKMKEKGDIPEGYSVSREKKERFSLILESASTNQTSMYLCASSRNRRNTIYFGEGSWLTVV.

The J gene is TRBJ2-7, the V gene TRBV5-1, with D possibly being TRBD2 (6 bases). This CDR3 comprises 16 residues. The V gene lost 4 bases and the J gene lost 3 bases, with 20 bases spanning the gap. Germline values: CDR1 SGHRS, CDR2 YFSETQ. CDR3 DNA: TGCGCCAGCAGCGCAACCGGGACTGGCGGGATCTACGAGCAGTACTTC. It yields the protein CASSATGTGGIYEQYF.

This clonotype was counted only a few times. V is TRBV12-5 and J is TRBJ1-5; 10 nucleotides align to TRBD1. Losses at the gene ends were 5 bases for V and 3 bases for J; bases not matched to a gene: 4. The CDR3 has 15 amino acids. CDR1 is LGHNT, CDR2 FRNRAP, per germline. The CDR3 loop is CASGRTGGLNQPQHF. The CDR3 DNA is TGTGCTAGTGGTCGGACAGGGGGACTCAATCAGCCCCAGCATTTT.

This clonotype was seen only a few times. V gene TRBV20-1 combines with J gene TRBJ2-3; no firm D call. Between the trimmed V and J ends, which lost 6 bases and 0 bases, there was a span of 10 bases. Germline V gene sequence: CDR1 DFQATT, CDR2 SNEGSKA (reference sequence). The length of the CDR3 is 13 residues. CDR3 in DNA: TGCAGTGCCCTGGAGACTAGCACAGATACGCAGTATTTT. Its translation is CSALETSTDTQYF.

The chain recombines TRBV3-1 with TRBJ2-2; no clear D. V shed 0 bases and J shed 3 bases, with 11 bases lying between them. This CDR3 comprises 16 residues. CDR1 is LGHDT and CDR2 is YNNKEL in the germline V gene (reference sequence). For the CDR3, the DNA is TGTGCCAGCAGCCAAGATGGTAGCCTCGACACCGGGGAGCTGTTTTTT. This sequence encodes CASSQDGSLDTGELFF.

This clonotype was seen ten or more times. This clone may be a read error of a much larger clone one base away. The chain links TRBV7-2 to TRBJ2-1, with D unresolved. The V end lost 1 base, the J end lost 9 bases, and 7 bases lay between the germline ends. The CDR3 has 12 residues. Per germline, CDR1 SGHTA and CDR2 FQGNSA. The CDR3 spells CASSLEGVEQFF. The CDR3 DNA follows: TGTGCCAGCAGCTTAGAAGGTGTTGAGCAGTTCTTC.

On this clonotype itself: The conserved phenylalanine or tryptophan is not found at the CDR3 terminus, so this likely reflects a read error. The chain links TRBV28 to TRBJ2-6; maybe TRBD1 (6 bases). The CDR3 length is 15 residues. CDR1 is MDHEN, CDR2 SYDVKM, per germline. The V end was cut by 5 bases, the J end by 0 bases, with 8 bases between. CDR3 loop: CASSQQGSGANVLTC. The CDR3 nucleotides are TGTGCCAGCAGTCAACAGGGCTCTGGGGCCAACGTCCTGACTTGC.

This CDR3 reads CASSPDRGQKTQYF. The CDR3 DNA reads as TGTGCCAGCAGCCCCGACAGGGGGCAAAAGACCCAGTACTTC. The J gene is TRBJ2-5, the V gene TRBV7-9, with 10 bases aligning to TRBD1. The length of the CDR3 is 14 residues. Per the germline V gene, CDR1 is SEHNR and CDR2 is FQNEAQ (reference sequence). V was clipped by 5 bases and J by 6 bases; unmatched bases: 6.

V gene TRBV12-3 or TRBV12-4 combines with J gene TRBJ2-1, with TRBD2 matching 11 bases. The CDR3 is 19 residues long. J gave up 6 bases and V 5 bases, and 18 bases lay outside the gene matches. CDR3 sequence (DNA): TGTGCCAGCAGTCTAGGGACTAGCGGATGGGTTGGCCAACCCAATGAGCAGTTCTTC. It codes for CASSLGTSGWVGQPNEQFF.

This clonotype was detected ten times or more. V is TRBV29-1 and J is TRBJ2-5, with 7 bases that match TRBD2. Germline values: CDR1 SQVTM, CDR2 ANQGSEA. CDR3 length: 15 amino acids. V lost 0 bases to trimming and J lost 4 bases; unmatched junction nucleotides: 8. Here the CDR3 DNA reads TGCAGCGTTGAAGATCCGGCGGGAGTTCTAGAGACCCAGTACTTC. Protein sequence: CSVEDPAGVLETQYF.

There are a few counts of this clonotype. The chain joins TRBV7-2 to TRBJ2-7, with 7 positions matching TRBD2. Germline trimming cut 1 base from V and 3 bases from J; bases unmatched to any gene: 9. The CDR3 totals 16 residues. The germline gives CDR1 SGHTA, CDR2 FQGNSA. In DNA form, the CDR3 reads TGTGCCAGCAGCTTAGAAGGTTCTAGCGGTAACTACGAGCAGTACTTC. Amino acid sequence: CASSLEGSSGNYEQYF.

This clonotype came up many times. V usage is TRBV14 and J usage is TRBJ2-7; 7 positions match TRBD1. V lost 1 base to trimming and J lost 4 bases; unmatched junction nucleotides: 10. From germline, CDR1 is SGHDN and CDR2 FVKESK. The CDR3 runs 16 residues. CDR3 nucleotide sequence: TGTGCCAGCAGCCAAGCCCCAATGGGGACAGTGTACGAGCAGTACTTC. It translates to CASSQAPMGTVYEQYF.

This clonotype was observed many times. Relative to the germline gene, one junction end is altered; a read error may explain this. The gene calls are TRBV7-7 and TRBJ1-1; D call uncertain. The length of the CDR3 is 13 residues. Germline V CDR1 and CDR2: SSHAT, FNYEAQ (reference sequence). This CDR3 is CASSRGLNTEAFF. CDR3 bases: TGTGCTAGCAGTCGCGGTCTGAACACTGAAGCTTTCTTT.

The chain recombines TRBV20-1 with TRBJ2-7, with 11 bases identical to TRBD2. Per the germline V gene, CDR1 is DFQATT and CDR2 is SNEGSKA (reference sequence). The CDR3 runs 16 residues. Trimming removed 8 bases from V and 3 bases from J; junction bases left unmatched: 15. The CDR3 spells CSSLTSGRTGFYEQYF. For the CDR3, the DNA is TGCAGTTCCCTAACTAGCGGGAGAACCGGGTTCTACGAGCAGTACTTC.

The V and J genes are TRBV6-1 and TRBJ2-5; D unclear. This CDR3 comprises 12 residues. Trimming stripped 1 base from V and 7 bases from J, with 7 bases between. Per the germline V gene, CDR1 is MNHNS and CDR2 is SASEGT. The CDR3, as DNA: TGTGCCAGCAGTGAAGGGTTGGTGACCCAGTACTTC. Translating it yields CASSEGLVTQYF.